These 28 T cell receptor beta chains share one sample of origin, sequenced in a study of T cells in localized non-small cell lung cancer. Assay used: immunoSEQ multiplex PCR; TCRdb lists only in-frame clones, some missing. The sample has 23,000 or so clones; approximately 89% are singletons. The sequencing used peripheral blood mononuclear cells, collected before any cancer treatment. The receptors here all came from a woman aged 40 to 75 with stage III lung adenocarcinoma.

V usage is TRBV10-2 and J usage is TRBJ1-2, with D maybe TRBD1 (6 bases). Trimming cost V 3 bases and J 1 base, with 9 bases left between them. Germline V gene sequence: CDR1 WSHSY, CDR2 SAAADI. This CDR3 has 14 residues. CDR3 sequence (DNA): TGCGCCAGCAGTGAAAGGGGGTATAACTATGGCTACACCTTC. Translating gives CASSERGYNYGYTF.

The CDR3 is CASSLIGGPYNEQFF. In DNA, the CDR3 is TGTGCCAGCAGCTTAATCGGCGGACCCTACAATGAGCAGTTCTTC. V gene TRBV7-3 combines with J gene TRBJ2-1; D remains ambiguous. The germline V and J ends were trimmed by 1 base and 2 bases, with 9 bases remaining between them. The germline gives CDR1 SGHTA, CDR2 FQGTGA. The CDR3 loop spans 15 amino acids.

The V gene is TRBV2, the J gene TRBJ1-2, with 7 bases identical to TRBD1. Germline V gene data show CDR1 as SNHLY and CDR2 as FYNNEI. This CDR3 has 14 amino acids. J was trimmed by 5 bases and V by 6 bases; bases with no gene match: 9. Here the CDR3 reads CASRPTGVPYGYTF. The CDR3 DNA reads TGTGCCAGCAGACCTACAGGGGTTCCTTATGGCTACACCTTC.

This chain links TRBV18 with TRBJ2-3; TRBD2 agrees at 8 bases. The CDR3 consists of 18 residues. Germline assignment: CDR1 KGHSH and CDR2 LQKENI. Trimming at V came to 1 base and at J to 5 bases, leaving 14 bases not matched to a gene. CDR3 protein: CASSPLKSGGPVGDTQYF. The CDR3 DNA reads TGTGCCAGCTCACCACTCAAGTCGGGAGGGCCCGTCGGAGATACGCAGTATTTT.

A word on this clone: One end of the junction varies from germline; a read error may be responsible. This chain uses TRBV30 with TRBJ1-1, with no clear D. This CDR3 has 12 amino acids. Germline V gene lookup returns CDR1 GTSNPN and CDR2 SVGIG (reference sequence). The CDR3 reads CAWSVGPTSWGF. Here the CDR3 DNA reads TGTGCCTGGAGTGTAGGCCCTACTTCATGGGGATTT.

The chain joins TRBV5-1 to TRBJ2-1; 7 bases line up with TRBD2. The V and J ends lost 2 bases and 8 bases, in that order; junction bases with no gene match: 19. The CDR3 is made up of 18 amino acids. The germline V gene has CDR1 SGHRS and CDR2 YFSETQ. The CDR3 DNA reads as TGCGCCAGCAGCTTTATGCCCGGGGAGGGGCCGTCTGTAGATGAGCAGTTCTTC. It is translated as CASSFMPGEGPSVDEQFF.

The CDR3 sequence: CAWSVGVNTEAFF. As DNA, the CDR3 is TGTGCCTGGAGTGTCGGTGTGAACACTGAAGCTTTCTTT. V usage is TRBV30 and J usage is TRBJ1-1, with D unclear. V was trimmed by 0 bases and J by 0 bases, leaving 5 bases between them. CDR1 is GTSNPN, CDR2 SVGIG, per germline (reference sequence). CDR3 length: 13 residues.

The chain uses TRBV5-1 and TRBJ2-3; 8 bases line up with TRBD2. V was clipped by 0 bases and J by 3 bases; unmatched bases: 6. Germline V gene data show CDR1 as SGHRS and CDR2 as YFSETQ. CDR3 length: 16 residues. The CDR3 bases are TGCGCCAGCAGCTTGGGAGCGGGAGTGCCGACAGATACGCAGTATTTT. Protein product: CASSLGAGVPTDTQYF.

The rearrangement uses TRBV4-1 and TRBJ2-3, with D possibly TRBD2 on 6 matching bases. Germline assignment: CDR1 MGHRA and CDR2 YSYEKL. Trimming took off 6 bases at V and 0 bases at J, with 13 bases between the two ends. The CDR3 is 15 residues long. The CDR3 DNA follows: TGCGCCAGCAGTTTAGCGGATTCTAGCACAGATACGCAGTATTTT. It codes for CASSLADSSTDTQYF.

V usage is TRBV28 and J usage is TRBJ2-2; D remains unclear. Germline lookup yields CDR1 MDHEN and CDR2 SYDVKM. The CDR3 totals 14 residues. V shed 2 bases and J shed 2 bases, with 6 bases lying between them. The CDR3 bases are TGTGCCAGCAGTTTAGTACGAAACACCGGGGAGCTGTTTTTT. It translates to CASSLVRNTGELFF.

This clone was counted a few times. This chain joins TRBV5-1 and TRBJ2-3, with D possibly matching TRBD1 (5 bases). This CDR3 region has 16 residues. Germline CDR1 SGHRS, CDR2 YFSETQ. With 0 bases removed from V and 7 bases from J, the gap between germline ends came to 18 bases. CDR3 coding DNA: TGCGCCAGCAGCTTGGGGGCCAGGGCGTCTTCTAATACGCAGTATTTT. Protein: CASSLGARASSNTQYF.

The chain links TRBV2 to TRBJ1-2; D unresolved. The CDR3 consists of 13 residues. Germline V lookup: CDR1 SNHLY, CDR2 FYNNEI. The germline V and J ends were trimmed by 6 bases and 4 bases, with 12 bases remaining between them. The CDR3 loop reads CASRLESLYGYTF. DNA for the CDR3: TGTGCCAGCAGGTTGGAGTCCCTCTATGGCTACACCTTC.

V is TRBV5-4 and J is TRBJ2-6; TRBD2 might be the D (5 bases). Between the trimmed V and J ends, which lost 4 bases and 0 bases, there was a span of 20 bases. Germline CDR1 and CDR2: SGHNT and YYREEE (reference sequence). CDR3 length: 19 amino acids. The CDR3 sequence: CASSPLVGSSDSGANVLTF. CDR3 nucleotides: TGTGCCAGCAGCCCACTAGTGGGGAGCTCAGACTCTGGGGCCAACGTCCTGACTTTC.

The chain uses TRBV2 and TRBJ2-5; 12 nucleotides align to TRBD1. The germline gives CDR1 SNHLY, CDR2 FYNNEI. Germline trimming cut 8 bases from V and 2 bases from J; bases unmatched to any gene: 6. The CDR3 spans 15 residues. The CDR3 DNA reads TGTGCCAGCGGTAGGGACAGGGGGCGGCAAGAGACCCAGTACTTC. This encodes CASGRDRGRQETQYF. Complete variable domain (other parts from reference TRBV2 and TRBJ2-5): EPEVTQTPSHQVTQMGQEVILRCVPISNHLYFYWYRQILGQKVEFLVSFYNNEISEKSEIFDDQFSVERPDGSNFTLKIRSTKLEDSAMYFCASGRDRGRQETQYFGPGTRLLVL.

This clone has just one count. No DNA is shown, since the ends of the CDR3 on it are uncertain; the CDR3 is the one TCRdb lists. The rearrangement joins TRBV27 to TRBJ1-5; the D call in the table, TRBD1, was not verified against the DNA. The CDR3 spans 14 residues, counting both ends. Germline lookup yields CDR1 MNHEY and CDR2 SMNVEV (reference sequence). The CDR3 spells CASSFLAGRQPQHF.

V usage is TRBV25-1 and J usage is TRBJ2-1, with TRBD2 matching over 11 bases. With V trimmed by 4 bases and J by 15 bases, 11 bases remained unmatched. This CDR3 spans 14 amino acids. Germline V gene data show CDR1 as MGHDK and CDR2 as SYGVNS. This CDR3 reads CASSVQNLAGGRFF. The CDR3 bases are TGTGCCAGCAGTGTACAGAATTTAGCGGGGGGGCGGTTCTTC.

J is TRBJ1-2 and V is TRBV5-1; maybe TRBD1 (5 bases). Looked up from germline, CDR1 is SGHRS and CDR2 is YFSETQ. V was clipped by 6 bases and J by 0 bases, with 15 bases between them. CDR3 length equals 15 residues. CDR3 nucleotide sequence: TGCGCCAGCAACAAAAATTCGGGGGCTAACTATGGCTACACCTTC. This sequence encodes CASNKNSGANYGYTF.

This CDR3 reads CASNQAETGGYEAFF. CDR3 in DNA: TGCGCCAGCAACCAGGCCGAGACAGGGGGCTATGAGGCTTTCTTT. This chain uses TRBV5-1 with TRBJ1-1; 10 nucleotides match TRBD1. The CDR3 consists of 15 residues. J lost 11 bases, V lost 6 bases, and 16 bases had no gene match. Germline values: CDR1 SGHRS, CDR2 YFSETQ.

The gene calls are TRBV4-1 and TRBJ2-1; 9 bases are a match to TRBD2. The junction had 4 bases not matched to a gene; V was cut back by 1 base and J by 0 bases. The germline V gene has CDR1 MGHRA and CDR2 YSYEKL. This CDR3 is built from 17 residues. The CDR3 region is CASSQGHSGSSYNEQFF. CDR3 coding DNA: TGCGCCAGCAGCCAAGGGCATAGCGGGAGCTCCTACAATGAGCAGTTCTTC.

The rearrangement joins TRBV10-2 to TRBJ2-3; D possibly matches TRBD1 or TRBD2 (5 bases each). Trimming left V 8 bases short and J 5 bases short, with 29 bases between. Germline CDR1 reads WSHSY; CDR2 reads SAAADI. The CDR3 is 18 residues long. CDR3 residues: CASGPGGFDSARGDTQYF. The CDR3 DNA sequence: TGCGCCAGCGGGCCTGGGGGTTTTGATAGCGCCCGAGGAGATACGCAGTATTTT.

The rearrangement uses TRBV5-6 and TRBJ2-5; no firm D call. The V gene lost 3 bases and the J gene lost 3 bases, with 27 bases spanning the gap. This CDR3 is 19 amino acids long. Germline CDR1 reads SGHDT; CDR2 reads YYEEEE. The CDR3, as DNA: TGTGCCAGCAGCTGGAGAACGGCTATGAGTGGAAGTAGAAAAGAGACCCAGTACTTC. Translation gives CASSWRTAMSGSRKETQYF.

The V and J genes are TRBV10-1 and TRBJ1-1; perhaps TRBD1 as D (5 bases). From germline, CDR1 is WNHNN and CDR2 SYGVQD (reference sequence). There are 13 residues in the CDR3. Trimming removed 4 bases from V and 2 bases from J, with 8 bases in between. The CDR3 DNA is TGCGCCAGCAGTGTGGGGCCTAACACTGAAGCTTTCTTT. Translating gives CASSVGPNTEAFF.

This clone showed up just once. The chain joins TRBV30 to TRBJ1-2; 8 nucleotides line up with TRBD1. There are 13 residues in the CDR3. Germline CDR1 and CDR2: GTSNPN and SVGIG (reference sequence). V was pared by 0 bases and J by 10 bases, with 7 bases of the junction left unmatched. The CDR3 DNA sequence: TGTGCCTGGAGTGTCGACAGGGGCCCAGTCTACACCTTC. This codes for CAWSVDRGPVYTF.

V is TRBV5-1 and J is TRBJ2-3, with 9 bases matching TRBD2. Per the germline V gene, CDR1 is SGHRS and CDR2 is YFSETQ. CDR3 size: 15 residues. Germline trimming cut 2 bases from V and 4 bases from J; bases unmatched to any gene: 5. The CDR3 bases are TGCGCCAGCAGCTTAAGTAGCGGGGGACCAGATACGCAGTATTTT. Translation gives CASSLSSGGPDTQYF.

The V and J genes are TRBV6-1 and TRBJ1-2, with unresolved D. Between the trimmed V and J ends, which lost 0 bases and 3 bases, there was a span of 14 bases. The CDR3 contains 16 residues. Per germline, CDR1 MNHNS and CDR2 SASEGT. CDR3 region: CASSEALTAQDYGYTF. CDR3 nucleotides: TGTGCCAGCAGTGAAGCGTTAACTGCCCAGGACTATGGCTACACCTTC.

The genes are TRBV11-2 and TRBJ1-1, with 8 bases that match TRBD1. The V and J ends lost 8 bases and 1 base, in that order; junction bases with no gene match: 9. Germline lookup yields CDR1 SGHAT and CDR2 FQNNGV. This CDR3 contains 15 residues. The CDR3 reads CASGIQGVGNTEAFF. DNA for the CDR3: TGTGCCAGCGGGATACAGGGGGTTGGGAACACTGAAGCTTTCTTT.

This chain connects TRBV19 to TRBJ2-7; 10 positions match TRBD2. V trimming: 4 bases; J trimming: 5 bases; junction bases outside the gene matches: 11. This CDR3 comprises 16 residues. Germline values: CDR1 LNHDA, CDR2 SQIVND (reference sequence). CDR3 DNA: TGTGCCAGTAGTACCCCACCTACTAGCGGGACGCACGAGCAGTACTTC. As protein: CASSTPPTSGTHEQYF.

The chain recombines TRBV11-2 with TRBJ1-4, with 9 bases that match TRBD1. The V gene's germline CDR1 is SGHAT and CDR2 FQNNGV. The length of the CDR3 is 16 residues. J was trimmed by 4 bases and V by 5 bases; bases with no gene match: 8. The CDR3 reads CASSITGGSLNEKLFF. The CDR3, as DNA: TGTGCCAGCAGCATCACAGGGGGCTCTCTTAATGAAAAACTGTTTTTT. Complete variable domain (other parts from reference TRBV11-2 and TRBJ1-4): EAGVAQSPRYKIIEKRQSVAFWCNPISGHATLYWYQQILGQGPKLLIQFQNNGVVDDSQLPKDRFSAERLKGVDSTLKIQPAKLEDSAVYLCASSITGGSLNEKLFFGSGTQLSVL.